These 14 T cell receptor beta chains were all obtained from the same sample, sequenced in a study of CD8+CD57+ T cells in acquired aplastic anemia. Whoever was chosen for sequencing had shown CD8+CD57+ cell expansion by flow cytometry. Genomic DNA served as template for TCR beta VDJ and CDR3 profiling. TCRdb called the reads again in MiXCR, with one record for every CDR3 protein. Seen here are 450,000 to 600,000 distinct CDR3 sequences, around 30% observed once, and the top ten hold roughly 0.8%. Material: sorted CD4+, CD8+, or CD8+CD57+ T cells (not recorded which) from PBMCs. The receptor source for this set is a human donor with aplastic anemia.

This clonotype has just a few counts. CDR3 in DNA: TGCGCCAGCAGCCACCCACTGACCGATAAAGGAAAACTGTTTTTT. Translation: CASSHPLTDKGKLFF. The chain uses TRBV4-1 and TRBJ1-4, with unresolved D. This CDR3 has 15 residues. V was trimmed by 3 bases and J by 10 bases, leaving 18 bases between them. CDR1 and CDR2 from the germline V gene are MGHRA and YSYEKL.

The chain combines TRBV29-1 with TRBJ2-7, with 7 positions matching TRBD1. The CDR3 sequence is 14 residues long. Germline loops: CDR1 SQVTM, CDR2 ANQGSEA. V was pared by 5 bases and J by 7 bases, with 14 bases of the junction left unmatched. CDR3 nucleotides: TGCAGCGTTTACAGCCCAGACAGGGCCAATGAGCAGTACTTC. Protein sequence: CSVYSPDRANEQYF.

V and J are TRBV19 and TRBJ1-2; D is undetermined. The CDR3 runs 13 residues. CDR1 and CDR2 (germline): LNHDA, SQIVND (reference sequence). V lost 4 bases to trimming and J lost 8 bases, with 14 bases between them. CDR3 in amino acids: CASSRAFSYGYTF. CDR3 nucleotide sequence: TGTGCCAGTAGTAGGGCCTTTTCCTACGGCTACACCTTC.

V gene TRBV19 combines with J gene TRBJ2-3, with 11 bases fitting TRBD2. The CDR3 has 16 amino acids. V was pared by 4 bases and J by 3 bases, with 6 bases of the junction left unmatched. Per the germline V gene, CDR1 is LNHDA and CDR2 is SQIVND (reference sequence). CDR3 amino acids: CASSTLAGGFTDTQYF. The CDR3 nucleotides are TGTGCCAGTAGTACTCTAGCGGGGGGCTTTACAGATACGCAGTATTTT.

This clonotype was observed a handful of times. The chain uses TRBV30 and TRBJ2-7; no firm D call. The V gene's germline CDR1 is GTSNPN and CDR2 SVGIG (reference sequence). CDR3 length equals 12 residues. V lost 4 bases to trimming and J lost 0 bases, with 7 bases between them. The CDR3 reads CAWTQSSYEQYF. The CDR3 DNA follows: TGTGCCTGGACGCAGAGCTCCTACGAGCAGTACTTC. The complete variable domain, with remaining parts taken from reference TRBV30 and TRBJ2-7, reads SQTIHQWPATLVQPVGSPLSLECTVEGTSNPNLYWYRQAAGRGLQLLFYSVGIGQISSEVPQNLSASRPQDRQFILSSKKLLLSDSGFYLCAWTQSSYEQYFGPGTRLTVT.

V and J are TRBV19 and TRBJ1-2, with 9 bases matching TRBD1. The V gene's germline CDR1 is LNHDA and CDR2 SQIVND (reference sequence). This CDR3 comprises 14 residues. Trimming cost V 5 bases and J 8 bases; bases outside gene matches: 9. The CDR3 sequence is CASSYTDRGGGYTF. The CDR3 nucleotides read TGTGCCAGTAGTTACACGGACAGGGGAGGAGGCTACACCTTC.

The CDR3 here is CSVGSPYEQYF. CDR3 DNA sequence: TGCAGCGTTGGATCCCCCTACGAGCAGTACTTC. The chain joins TRBV29-1 to TRBJ2-7; D gene unclear. Germline V gene sequence: CDR1 SQVTM, CDR2 ANQGSEA. Trimming stripped 4 bases from V and 2 bases from J, with 6 bases between. This CDR3 region has 11 residues.

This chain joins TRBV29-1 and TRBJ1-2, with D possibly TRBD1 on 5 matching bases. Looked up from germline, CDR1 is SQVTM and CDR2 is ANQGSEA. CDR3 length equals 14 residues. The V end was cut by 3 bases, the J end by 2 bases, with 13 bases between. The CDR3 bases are TGCAGCGTTGATACAGCGGGGGAGAACTATGGCTACACCTTC. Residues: CSVDTAGENYGYTF.

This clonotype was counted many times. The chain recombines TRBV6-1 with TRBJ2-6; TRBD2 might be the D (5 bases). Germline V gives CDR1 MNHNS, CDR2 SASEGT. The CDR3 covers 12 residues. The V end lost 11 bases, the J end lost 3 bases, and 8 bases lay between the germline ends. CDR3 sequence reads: CAGGLGANVLTF. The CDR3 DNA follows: TGTGCCGGAGGTCTTGGGGCCAACGTCCTGACTTTC.

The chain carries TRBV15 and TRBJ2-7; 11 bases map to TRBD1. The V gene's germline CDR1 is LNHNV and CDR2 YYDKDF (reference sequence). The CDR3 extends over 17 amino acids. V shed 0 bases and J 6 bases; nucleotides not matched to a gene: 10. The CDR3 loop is CATSRDLPGQGVGEQYF. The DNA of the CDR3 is TGTGCCACCAGCAGAGATCTTCCGGGACAGGGGGTCGGCGAGCAGTACTTC.

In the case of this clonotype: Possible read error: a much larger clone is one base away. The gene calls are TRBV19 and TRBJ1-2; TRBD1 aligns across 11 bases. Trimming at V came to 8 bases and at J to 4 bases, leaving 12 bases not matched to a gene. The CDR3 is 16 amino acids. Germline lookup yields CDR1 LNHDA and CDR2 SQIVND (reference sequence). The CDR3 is CASRHITGTGGYGYTF. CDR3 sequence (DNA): TGTGCCAGTCGTCACATTACCGGGACAGGGGGCTATGGCTACACCTTC.

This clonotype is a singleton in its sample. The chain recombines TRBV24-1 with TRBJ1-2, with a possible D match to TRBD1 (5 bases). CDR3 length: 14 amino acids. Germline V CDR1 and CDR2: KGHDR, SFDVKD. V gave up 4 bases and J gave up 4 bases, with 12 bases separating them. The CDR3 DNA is TGTGCCACCAGTGAGCAGGGCCCCAGCTATGGCTACACCTTC. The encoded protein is CATSEQGPSYGYTF.

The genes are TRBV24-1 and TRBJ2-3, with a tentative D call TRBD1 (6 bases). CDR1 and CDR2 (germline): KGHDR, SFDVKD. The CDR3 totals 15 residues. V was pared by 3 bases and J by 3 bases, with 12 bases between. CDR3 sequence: CATSDTTGSTDTQYF. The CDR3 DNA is TGTGCCACCAGTGATACCACAGGGAGTACAGATACGCAGTATTTT.

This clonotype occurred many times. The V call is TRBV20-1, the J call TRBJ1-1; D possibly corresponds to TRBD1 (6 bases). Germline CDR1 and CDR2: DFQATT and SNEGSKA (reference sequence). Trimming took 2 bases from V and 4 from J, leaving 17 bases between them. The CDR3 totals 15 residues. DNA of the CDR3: TGCAGTGCTAGAAAGGCAGGGGCGGTGGGCACTGAAGCTTTCTTT. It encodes CSARKAGAVGTEAFF.